The clone carrying this T cell receptor beta chain showed up many times. The antigen remains undetermined. This entry is derived from a study of early T cells in non-severe SARS-CoV-2 infection. Individual cDNA molecules were tagged with unique molecular identifiers, the study reported. TCRdb re-called the 5' RACE reads through MiXCR, storing one row per CDR3 protein. This sample has roughly 50,000 distinct CDR3 sequences; approximately 8% occur once, and the top ten carry about 9%. The length of the CDR3 is 12 residues. Trimming left V 5 bases short and J 4 bases short, with 8 bases between. Germline V lookup: CDR1 SGHAT, CDR2 FQNNGV. Findings and limits, study-wide: VDJdb matching skewed toward anti-spike CD8 responses, missing private and CD4 specificities.

The chain links TRBV11-2 to TRBJ1-2; D remains unclear. The sequence was collected from an adult who was a healthcare worker with PCR-confirmed SARS-CoV-2 infection or an uninfected control (not recorded which). Sequences were obtained from whole blood. CDR3 sequence (DNA): TGTGCCAGCAGCCTGGACCTCTATGGCTACACCTTC. Translating it yields CASSLDLYGYTF.